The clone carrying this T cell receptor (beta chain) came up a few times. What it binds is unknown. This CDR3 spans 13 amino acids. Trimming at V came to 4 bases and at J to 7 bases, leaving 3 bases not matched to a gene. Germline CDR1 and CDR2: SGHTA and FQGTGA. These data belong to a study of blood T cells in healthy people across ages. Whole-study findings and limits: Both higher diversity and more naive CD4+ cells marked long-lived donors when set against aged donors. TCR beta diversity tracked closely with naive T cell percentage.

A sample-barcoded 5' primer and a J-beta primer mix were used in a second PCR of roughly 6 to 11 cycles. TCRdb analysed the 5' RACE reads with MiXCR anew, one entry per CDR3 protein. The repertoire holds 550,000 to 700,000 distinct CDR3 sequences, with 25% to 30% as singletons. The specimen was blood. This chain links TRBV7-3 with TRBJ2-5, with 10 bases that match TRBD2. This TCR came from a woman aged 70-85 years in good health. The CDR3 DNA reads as TGTGCCAGCAGCTGGGGACTAGCGCGGACCCAGTACTTC. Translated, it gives CASSWGLARTQYF.